Sequencing of this T cell receptor beta chain was carried out in a study of shared clonotypes between healthy human individuals. In the naive CD8 group, cells lacked CD45RO and were positively selected for CCR7, so terminally differentiated effector memory CD45RA+ cells were left out. TCRdb keeps only in-frame clones here, not all; method: immunoSEQ multiplex PCR. The sample lists about 600,000 clones, 95% to 96% occurring once. This CDR3 spans 14 amino acids. The germline V gene encodes CDR1 SNHLY and CDR2 FYNNEI. Trimming shortened V by 6 bases and J by 5 bases, and 14 bases separated the two germline ends.

This sequence joins TRBV2 and TRBJ2-1, with TRBD2 as a possible D gene (5 bases). Sequenced material: naive CD8+ T cells sorted from blood. The receptor was derived from a woman aged 25-40 years in good health. The CDR3 is CASRRTSVDNEQFF. In nucleotides, the CDR3 is TGTGCCAGCAGGAGGACTTCGGTAGACAATGAGCAGTTCTTC.